A selection of T cell receptor beta chains follows, all from one sample in a study of OX40 agonist ivuxolimab in advanced cancers. The repertoire was sequenced with immunoSEQ multiplex PCR; TCRdb's copy has only in-frame clones and lacks some. Of roughly 80,000 clones listed, around 86% are singletons. Here the sequenced sample was CD4+ or CD8+ T cells sorted from blood, taken in a trial of the OX40 agonist ivuxolimab. The receptors stem from an adult with an advanced solid tumor such as melanoma, head and neck, liver or kidney cancer. The CDR3 runs from the conserved cysteine through the conserved F or W. D genes are given only for firm matches. A clone size is listed for some rows: how often the clone was seen (once, few, many), or a class if it is expanded.

D gene: .; J gene: TRBJ2-5; V gene: TRBV9; clone size: .; CDR3 protein: CASSVGRASGHRQETQYF; CDR3 DNA: TGTGCCAGCAGCGTAGGTCGCGCAAGCGGGCACCGTCAAGAGACCCAGTACTTC
D gene: .; J gene: TRBJ2-5; V gene: TRBV7-9; clone size: once; CDR3 protein: CASSLGGRTETQYF; CDR3 DNA: TGTGCCAGCAGCTTAGGGGGAAGGACGGAGACCCAGTACTTC
D gene: TRBD2; J gene: TRBJ2-7; V gene: TRBV27; clone size: .; CDR3 protein: CASSPGGVYEQYF; CDR3 DNA: TGTGCCAGCAGTCCTGGGGGGGTCTACGAGCAGTACTTC
D gene: .; J gene: TRBJ1-5; V gene: TRBV30; clone size: .; CDR3 protein: CACRDKSAQPQHF; CDR3 DNA: TGTGCCTGCCGGGACAAGTCGGCTCAGCCCCAGCATTTT
D gene: .; J gene: TRBJ1-1; V gene: TRBV5-1; clone size: .; CDR3 protein: CASSLDTGHMNTEAFF; CDR3 DNA: TGCGCCAGCAGCTTGGATACGGGTCACATGAACACTGAAGCTTTCTTT
D gene: .; J gene: TRBJ1-2; V gene: TRBV21-1; clone size: few; CDR3 protein: CASSPPFVRTDYGYTF; CDR3 DNA: TGTGCCAGCAGCCCCCCTTTCGTGCGTACGGATTATGGCTACACCTTC
D gene: .; J gene: TRBJ1-2; V gene: TRBV9; clone size: once; CDR3 protein: CASSVAGGRLKDGYTF; CDR3 DNA: TGTGCCAGCAGCGTAGCCGGGGGGCGCCTTAAGGATGGCTACACCTTC
D gene: .; J gene: TRBJ2-1; V gene: TRBV7-2; clone size: .; CDR3 protein: CASSPLGGRHEQFF; CDR3 DNA: TGTGCCAGCAGCCCTCTGGGGGGGCGGCATGAGCAGTTCTTC
D gene: TRBD1; J gene: TRBJ1-2; V gene: TRBV19; clone size: .; CDR3 protein: CASSLGQDGYTF; CDR3 DNA: TGTGCCAGTAGTCTCGGACAGGATGGCTACACCTTC
D gene: .; J gene: TRBJ2-7; V gene: TRBV19; clone size: .; CDR3 protein: CASGLRFSGSYEQYF; CDR3 DNA: TGTGCCAGTGGCCTTCGGTTTTCTGGCTCCTACGAGCAGTACTTC
D gene: .; J gene: TRBJ1-4; V gene: TRBV7-9; clone size: .; CDR3 protein: CASSDQSTPAGKLFF; CDR3 DNA: TGTGCCAGCAGCGATCAATCAACCCCCGCGGGGAAACTGTTTTTT
D gene: .; J gene: TRBJ2-2; V gene: TRBV5-4; clone size: .; CDR3 protein: CASSLFGKSTGELFF; CDR3 DNA: TGTGCCAGCAGCTTGTTCGGGAAGAGCACCGGGGAGCTGTTTTTT
D gene: .; J gene: TRBJ1-5; V gene: TRBV6-4; clone size: .; CDR3 protein: CASSGEIRYSNQPQHF; CDR3 DNA: TGTGCCAGCAGTGGGGAAATACGGTATAGCAATCAGCCCCAGCATTTT
D gene: TRBD1; J gene: TRBJ1-2; V gene: TRBV6-5; clone size: .; CDR3 protein: CASSSRDSSNYGYTF; CDR3 DNA: TGTGCCAGCAGTTCCCGGGACAGCTCTAACTATGGCTACACCTTC
D gene: .; J gene: TRBJ2-7; V gene: TRBV6-5; clone size: once; CDR3 protein: CASSYSGRNYEQYF; CDR3 DNA: TGTGCCAGCAGTTACTCGGGACGAAACTACGAGCAGTACTTC
D gene: .; J gene: TRBJ2-5; V gene: TRBV18; clone size: once; CDR3 protein: CASSPRTVETQYF; CDR3 DNA: TGTGCCAGCTCACCTCGGACAGTCGAGACCCAGTACTTC
D gene: .; J gene: TRBJ1-1; V gene: TRBV7-3; clone size: once; CDR3 protein: CASSSAGEGTEAFF; CDR3 DNA: TGTGCCAGCAGCTCCGCAGGCGAGGGCACTGAAGCTTTCTTT
D gene: .; J gene: TRBJ2-2; V gene: TRBV10-3; clone size: .; CDR3 protein: CAISDPRSTGELFF; CDR3 DNA: TGTGCCATCAGTGATCCCCGATCCACCGGGGAGCTGTTTTTT
D gene: .; J gene: TRBJ2-7; V gene: TRBV6-1; clone size: .; CDR3 protein: CASSHQDSYEQYF; CDR3 DNA: TGTGCCAGCAGTCATCAGGACTCCTACGAGCAGTACTTC
D gene: .; J gene: TRBJ1-5; V gene: TRBV30; clone size: .; CDR3 protein: CAWNPGQLNQPQHF; CDR3 DNA: TGTGCCTGGAATCCGGGACAACTCAATCAGCCCCAGCATTTT
D gene: .; J gene: TRBJ1-4; V gene: TRBV6-5; clone size: .; CDR3 protein: CASSYGATNEKLFF; CDR3 DNA: TGTGCCAGCAGTTACGGGGCAACTAATGAAAAACTGTTTTTT
D gene: TRBD2; J gene: TRBJ2-7; V gene: TRBV5-1; clone size: .; CDR3 protein: CASSLAASGGKISYEQYF; CDR3 DNA: TGCGCCAGCAGCCTCGCTGCTAGCGGGGGGAAGATCTCCTACGAGCAGTACTTC
D gene: .; J gene: TRBJ2-7; V gene: TRBV6-5; clone size: .; CDR3 protein: CASSYLDRSYEQYF; CDR3 DNA: TGTGCCAGCAGTTACCTAGACAGGTCCTACGAGCAGTACTTC
D gene: .; J gene: TRBJ1-2; V gene: TRBV29-1; clone size: .; CDR3 protein: CSVGPRSSGYTF; CDR3 DNA: TGCAGCGTCGGCCCGAGGTCAAGTGGCTACACCTTC
D gene: .; J gene: TRBJ2-3; V gene: TRBV18; clone size: .; CDR3 protein: CASSPWGAGTDTQYF; CDR3 DNA: TGTGCCAGCTCACCTTGGGGGGCAGGCACAGATACGCAGTATTTT
D gene: .; J gene: TRBJ2-7; V gene: TRBV7-7; clone size: .; CDR3 protein: CASSLAKGGTYEQYF; CDR3 DNA: TGTGCCAGCAGCTTAGCGAAAGGGGGTACCTACGAGCAGTACTTC
D gene: .; J gene: TRBJ2-5; V gene: TRBV7-6; clone size: .; CDR3 protein: CASSLGGKETQYF; CDR3 DNA: TGTGCCAGCAGCTTAGGGGGTAAAGAGACCCAGTACTTC
D gene: .; J gene: TRBJ1-1; V gene: TRBV7-3; clone size: once; CDR3 protein: CASSLVGAGGTEAFF; CDR3 DNA: TGTGCCAGCAGCTTAGTGGGGGCGGGAGGCACTGAAGCTTTCTTT
D gene: .; J gene: TRBJ2-5; V gene: TRBV6-5; clone size: .; CDR3 protein: CASSRQLQETQYF; CDR3 DNA: TGTGCCAGCAGTCGACAGCTCCAAGAGACCCAGTACTTC
D gene: .; J gene: TRBJ1-6; V gene: TRBV7-9; clone size: .; CDR3 protein: CASSRTEASPLHF; CDR3 DNA: TGTGCCAGCAGCCGAACCGAGGCATCACCCCTCCACTTT
D gene: .; J gene: TRBJ1-2; V gene: TRBV27; clone size: .; CDR3 protein: CASSLGGGYTF; CDR3 DNA: TGTGCCAGCAGTTTGGGGGGCGGCTACACCTTC
D gene: .; J gene: TRBJ1-2; V gene: TRBV10-2; clone size: .; CDR3 protein: CASSEIGQLNYGYTF; CDR3 DNA: TGCGCCAGCAGTGAGATAGGACAGCTTAACTATGGCTACACCTTC
D gene: .; J gene: TRBJ2-1; V gene: TRBV18; clone size: .; CDR3 protein: CASSPPDRPTYNEQFF; CDR3 DNA: TGTGCCAGCTCACCACCGGACAGACCGACCTACAATGAGCAGTTCTTC
D gene: .; J gene: TRBJ2-7; V gene: TRBV9; clone size: once; CDR3 protein: CASSETPGTGEQYF; CDR3 DNA: TGTGCCAGCAGCGAGACTCCAGGGACTGGCGAGCAGTACTTC
D gene: .; J gene: TRBJ2-7; V gene: TRBV5-5; clone size: .; CDR3 protein: CASSSTGNSYEQYF; CDR3 DNA: TGTGCCAGCAGCTCGACCGGGAACTCCTACGAGCAGTACTTC
D gene: TRBD1; J gene: TRBJ1-2; V gene: TRBV5-6; clone size: .; CDR3 protein: CASSRGQLYYGYTF; CDR3 DNA: TGTGCCAGCAGCAGGGGACAGCTTTACTATGGCTACACCTTC
D gene: .; J gene: TRBJ2-7; V gene: TRBV19; clone size: .; CDR3 protein: CASRRGTGSYEQYF; CDR3 DNA: TGTGCCAGTAGGCGAGGAACAGGGTCCTACGAGCAGTACTTC
D gene: .; J gene: TRBJ2-2; V gene: TRBV9; clone size: .; CDR3 protein: CASSVGVTGELFF; CDR3 DNA: TGTGCCAGCAGCGTAGGGGTCACCGGGGAGCTGTTTTTT
D gene: .; J gene: TRBJ1-5; V gene: TRBV6-6; clone size: .; CDR3 protein: CASSYPGRENQPQHF; CDR3 DNA: TGTGCCAGCAGTTACCCAGGGAGGGAGAATCAGCCCCAGCATTTT
D gene: .; J gene: TRBJ2-3; V gene: TRBV5-1; clone size: .; CDR3 protein: CASSLRGFTDTQYF; CDR3 DNA: TGCGCCAGCAGCTTGCGGGGGTTCACAGATACGCAGTATTTT
D gene: .; J gene: TRBJ1-1; V gene: TRBV28; clone size: .; CDR3 protein: CASRPLGDTNTEAFF; CDR3 DNA: TGTGCCAGCAGACCCTTAGGGGACACGAACACTGAAGCTTTCTTT
D gene: TRBD1; J gene: TRBJ1-2; V gene: TRBV7-2; clone size: few; CDR3 protein: CASTPGTGGNYGYTF; CDR3 DNA: TGTGCCAGCACCCCAGGGACAGGGGGGAACTATGGCTACACCTTC
D gene: .; J gene: TRBJ1-5; V gene: TRBV2; clone size: .; CDR3 protein: CASSGPRVNENQPQHF; CDR3 DNA: TGTGCCAGCAGTGGCCCCAGGGTTAACGAAAATCAGCCCCAGCATTTT
D gene: .; J gene: TRBJ1-1; V gene: TRBV11-1; clone size: .; CDR3 protein: CASSPGTAGNTEAFF; CDR3 DNA: TGTGCCAGCAGCCCTGGGACGGCTGGGAACACTGAAGCTTTCTTT
D gene: .; J gene: TRBJ1-2; V gene: TRBV5-1; clone size: .; CDR3 protein: CASSLAGRDGYTF; CDR3 DNA: TGCGCCAGCAGCTTGGCGGGCAGGGATGGCTACACCTTC
D gene: TRBD2; J gene: TRBJ2-1; V gene: TRBV2; clone size: .; CDR3 protein: CASRPGTSGYNEQFF; CDR3 DNA: TGTGCCAGCAGACCCGGGACTAGCGGGTACAATGAGCAGTTCTTC
D gene: TRBD1; J gene: TRBJ1-6; V gene: TRBV5-8; clone size: .; CDR3 protein: CASSPDRDSPLHF; CDR3 DNA: TGTGCCAGCAGCCCGGACAGGGATTCACCCCTCCACTTT
D gene: .; J gene: TRBJ1-5; V gene: TRBV11-2; clone size: once; CDR3 protein: CASSTQAGQPQHF; CDR3 DNA: TGTGCCAGCAGCACTCAAGCGGGTCAGCCCCAGCATTTT
D gene: .; J gene: TRBJ2-3; V gene: TRBV19; clone size: .; CDR3 protein: CASSRERLVDTQYF; CDR3 DNA: TGTGCCAGTAGTAGGGAGCGTCTCGTGGATACGCAGTATTTT
D gene: .; J gene: TRBJ1-6; V gene: TRBV4-1; clone size: .; CDR3 protein: CASSQGGNNSPLHF; CDR3 DNA: TGCGCCAGCAGCCAGGGTGGGAATAATTCACCCCTCCACTTT
D gene: TRBD2; J gene: TRBJ2-7; V gene: TRBV18; clone size: .; CDR3 protein: CASSPRGLGYEQYF; CDR3 DNA: TGTGCCAGCTCACCAAGGGGACTAGGCTACGAGCAGTACTTC
D gene: .; J gene: TRBJ2-3; V gene: TRBV7-2; clone size: .; CDR3 protein: CASSPRPGRTDTQYF; CDR3 DNA: TGTGCCAGCAGCCCCAGGCCCGGGCGCACAGATACGCAGTATTTT
D gene: .; J gene: TRBJ2-1; V gene: TRBV14; clone size: .; CDR3 protein: CASSQSSYNEQFF; CDR3 DNA: TGTGCCAGCAGTCAAAGCTCCTACAATGAGCAGTTCTTC